The rows below give T cell receptor beta chains drawn from one sample of a study of shared clonotypes between healthy human individuals. Clones were sequenced by immunoSEQ multiplex PCR, and TCRdb holds only the in-frame ones, with some missing. The sample contains 2,500,000 or so clones, just over 90% of which appear only once. The sequenced sample was naive CD4+ T cells sorted from blood. The origin of the receptors is a man in his late teens or twenties in good health. CDR3s include the opening cysteine and the closing phenylalanine or tryptophan. Each record gives: D gene, V gene, J gene, clone size, CDR3 protein, CDR3 DNA. D genes are given only for firm matches. Only some rows state a clone size, as once, few, many or a class for expanded clones.

D gene: .; V gene: TRBV5-1; J gene: TRBJ1-5; clone size: .; CDR3 protein: CASSLEGEGSNQPQHF; CDR3 DNA: TGCGCCAGCAGCTTGGAGGGGGAAGGAAGCAATCAGCCCCAGCATTTT
D gene: TRBD2; V gene: TRBV6-1; J gene: TRBJ2-1; clone size: .; CDR3 protein: CASSVGLAGVFSWQFF; CDR3 DNA: TGTGCCAGCAGTGTTGGGTTAGCGGGAGTATTTTCTTGGCAGTTCTTC
D gene: .; V gene: TRBV18; J gene: TRBJ2-6; clone size: .; CDR3 protein: CASSPQEAIAGANVLTF; CDR3 DNA: TGTGCCAGCTCACCTCAGGAGGCCATTGCGGGGGCCAACGTCCTGACTTTC
D gene: .; V gene: TRBV28; J gene: TRBJ1-3; clone size: .; CDR3 protein: CASSLPEGSGNTIYF; CDR3 DNA: TGTGCCAGCAGTTTACCAGAGGGCTCTGGAAACACCATATATTTT
D gene: .; V gene: TRBV19; J gene: TRBJ1-6; clone size: .; CDR3 protein: CASSITGSDSPLHF; CDR3 DNA: TGTGCCAGTAGCATCACAGGGTCGGATTCACCCCTCCACTTT
D gene: .; V gene: TRBV30; J gene: TRBJ2-5; clone size: .; CDR3 protein: CAWSSSLKTQYF; CDR3 DNA: TGTGCCTGGAGTAGTTCTCTGAAGACCCAGTACTTC
D gene: .; V gene: TRBV6-6; J gene: TRBJ2-7; clone size: .; CDR3 protein: CASSFQVGVYEQYF; CDR3 DNA: TGTGCCAGCAGTTTTCAAGTTGGTGTATACGAGCAGTACTTC
D gene: .; V gene: TRBV20-1; J gene: TRBJ2-1; clone size: .; CDR3 protein: CSAQLFNEQFF; CDR3 DNA: TGCAGTGCACAGTTGTTCAATGAGCAGTTCTTC
D gene: .; V gene: TRBV2; J gene: TRBJ2-7; clone size: .; CDR3 protein: CASSEATEQYF; CDR3 DNA: TGTGCCAGCAGTGAAGCGACCGAGCAGTACTTC
D gene: .; V gene: TRBV5-1; J gene: TRBJ1-6; clone size: .; CDR3 protein: CASSLGPGSGNSPLHF; CDR3 DNA: TGCGCCAGCAGCTTGGGTCCGGGGAGTGGTAATTCACCCCTCCACTTT
D gene: TRBD2; V gene: TRBV9; J gene: TRBJ2-1; clone size: .; CDR3 protein: CASSATSGGSFNEQFF; CDR3 DNA: TGTGCCAGCAGTGCAACTAGCGGGGGTTCCTTCAATGAGCAGTTCTTC
D gene: .; V gene: TRBV30; J gene: TRBJ2-1; clone size: .; CDR3 protein: CAWTNRVPFNNEQFF; CDR3 DNA: TGTGCCTGGACAAACAGGGTCCCCTTCAACAATGAGCAGTTCTTC
D gene: .; V gene: TRBV5-1; J gene: TRBJ2-5; clone size: .; CDR3 protein: CASSLAVGTGETQYF; CDR3 DNA: TGCGCCAGCAGCTTGGCGGTAGGGACGGGAGAGACCCAGTACTTC
D gene: .; V gene: TRBV30; J gene: TRBJ2-1; clone size: .; CDR3 protein: CAWSSSSYNEQFF; CDR3 DNA: TGTGCCTGGAGTAGTTCCTCCTACAATGAGCAGTTCTTC
D gene: .; V gene: TRBV30; J gene: TRBJ2-7; clone size: .; CDR3 protein: CAWSVDREAYF; CDR3 DNA: TGTGCCTGGAGTGTAGACAGGGAGGCGTACTTC
D gene: TRBD2; V gene: TRBV5-1; J gene: TRBJ2-5; clone size: once; CDR3 protein: CASSSGLAGGQETQYF; CDR3 DNA: TGCGCCAGCAGCTCGGGACTAGCGGGGGGGCAGGAGACCCAGTACTTC
D gene: .; V gene: TRBV9; J gene: TRBJ1-1; clone size: .; CDR3 protein: CASSVGREYGNTEAFF; CDR3 DNA: TGTGCCAGCAGCGTAGGGCGGGAGTACGGGAACACTGAAGCTTTCTTT
D gene: TRBD1; V gene: TRBV7-2; J gene: TRBJ1-6; clone size: few; CDR3 protein: CASSLRGQNNSPLHF; CDR3 DNA: TGTGCCAGCAGCCTCAGGGGGCAGAATAATTCACCCCTCCACTTT